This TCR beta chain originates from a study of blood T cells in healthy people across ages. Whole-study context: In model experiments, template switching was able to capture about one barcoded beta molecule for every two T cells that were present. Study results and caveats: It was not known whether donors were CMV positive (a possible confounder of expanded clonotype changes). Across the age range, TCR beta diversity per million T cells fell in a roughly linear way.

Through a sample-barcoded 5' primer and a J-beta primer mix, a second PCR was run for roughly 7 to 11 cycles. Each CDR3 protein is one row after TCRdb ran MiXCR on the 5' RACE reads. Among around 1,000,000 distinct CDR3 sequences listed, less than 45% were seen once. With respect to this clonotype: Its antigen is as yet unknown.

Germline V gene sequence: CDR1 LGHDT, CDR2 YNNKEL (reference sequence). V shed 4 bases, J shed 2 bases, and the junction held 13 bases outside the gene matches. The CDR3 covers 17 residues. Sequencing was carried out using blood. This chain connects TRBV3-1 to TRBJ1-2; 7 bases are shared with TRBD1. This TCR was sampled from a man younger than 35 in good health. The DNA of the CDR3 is TGTGCCAGCAGCCGAAAGGGTCGGGGACAGAACAACTATGGCTACACCTTC. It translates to CASSRKGRGQNNYGYTF.